A selection of T cell receptor beta chains follows, all from one sample in a study of blood T cell repertoires in COVID-19. TCRdb's table, derived via immunoSEQ multiplex PCR, lists solely in-frame clones and lacks some. The table shows a few hundred thousand clones, with roughly 84% occurring only once. Sequences were obtained from PBMCs or T cells enriched from blood (not recorded which). These receptors all stem from a woman aged 35 to 49 who had recovered from COVID-19. CDR3s include the opening cysteine and the closing phenylalanine or tryptophan. D genes are given only for firm matches. Part of the rows lack a size; the others show once, few, many or a class for expanded clones.

abundance,j_gene,v_gene,d_gene,CDR3nt,CDR3aa
-,TRBJ1-2,TRBV9,-,TGTGCCAGCAGCGTTAGTATGGAACACAGGCCCCTTTATGGCTACACCTTC,CASSVSMEHRPLYGYTF
-,TRBJ2-3,TRBV19,-,TGTGCCAGTAGCGCCCAGGAGGCTGATACGCAGTATTTT,CASSAQEADTQYF
-,TRBJ2-1,TRBV5-1,TRBD2,TGCGCCAGCAGCTTGGCGGGACTAGCGGGAGGCGAGCAGTTCTTC,CASSLAGLAGGEQFF
-,TRBJ2-7,TRBV5-5,TRBD1,TGTGCCAGCAGCGCCACAGGGGGCGTACCCTACGAGCAGTACTTC,CASSATGGVPYEQYF
-,TRBJ2-1,TRBV5-1,TRBD2,TGCGCCAGCAGTCCTAAAGCGGGAGCCTACAATGAGCAGTTCTTC,CASSPKAGAYNEQFF
-,TRBJ1-6,TRBV7-2,-,TGTGCCAGCAGCTTTGACCCCGGGGGGAGCTCACCCCTCCACTTT,CASSFDPGGSSPLHF
-,TRBJ2-7,TRBV11-2,-,TGTGCCAGCAGCTCTATCAGGGTGCCCACCGAGCAGTACTTC,CASSSIRVPTEQYF
few,TRBJ1-2,TRBV18,-,TGTGCCAGCTCACCAGACACAAACTATGGCTACACCTTC,CASSPDTNYGYTF
-,TRBJ1-1,TRBV28,-,TGTGCCAGCACTCCTCCGAAAGGGGCTGAAGCTTTCTTT,CASTPPKGAEAFF
-,TRBJ1-5,TRBV18,-,TGTGCCAGCTCTCCCACCGGAGTTGATCAGCCCCAGCATTTT,CASSPTGVDQPQHF
-,TRBJ2-2,TRBV5-1,TRBD1,TGCGCCAGCAGCCCAGGGGGAACAGGGACCGGGGAGCTGTTTTTT,CASSPGGTGTGELFF
-,TRBJ2-7,TRBV11-2,-,TGTGCCAGCAGCCTAGAGGGCAGCGGATACTACGAGCAGTACTTC,CASSLEGSGYYEQYF
-,TRBJ1-4,TRBV30,-,TGTGCCTGCAAGGGGGACAATAATGAAAAACTGTTTTTT,CACKGDNNEKLFF
-,TRBJ1-5,TRBV19,-,TGTGCCAGTAGTAGGGGGGATCAGCCCCAGCATTTT,CASSRGDQPQHF
few,TRBJ1-3,TRBV19,TRBD1,TGTGCCAGTAGGTCGACAGGGTCTGGAAACACCATATATTTT,CASRSTGSGNTIYF
-,TRBJ1-4,TRBV5-1,TRBD1,TGCGCCAGCAGCACCGGGACAGGGGTTCCCAATGAAAAACTGTTTTTT,CASSTGTGVPNEKLFF
-,TRBJ1-4,TRBV4-3,-,TGCGCCAGCAGCCAGATAGGGGGGGGCAATGAAAAACTGTTTTTT,CASSQIGGGNEKLFF
-,TRBJ2-1,TRBV2,TRBD2,TGTGCCAGCAGTCTAAATAGCGGGAGTCCCGGCAATGAGCAGTTCTTC,CASSLNSGSPGNEQFF
-,TRBJ1-4,TRBV3-1/TRBV3-2,TRBD1,TGTGCCAGCAGCCGATACAGGGGGGGTAACGAGGAACTGTTTTTT,CASSRYRGGNEELFF
-,TRBJ2-3,TRBV29-1,TRBD1,TGCAGCGTTGGGGAGATCGGACAGGGGGCCCCAACGCAGTATTTT,CSVGEIGQGAPTQYF
few,TRBJ2-1,TRBV19,-,TGTGCCACCAGTCGGGGCGGGGATAATAATGAGCAGTTCTTC,CATSRGGDNNEQFF
-,TRBJ1-5,TRBV28,TRBD1,TGTGCCAGCACCCCAGGGGGCTATCGGCAGCCCCAGCATTTT,CASTPGGYRQPQHF
-,TRBJ1-3,TRBV28,-,TGTGCCAGCAGCACAGGTGCAAACACCATATATTTT,CASSTGANTIYF
-,TRBJ2-5,TRBV6-5,-,TGTGCCAGCGGGCCAGGGGGGAGAGGGACCCAGTACTTC,CASGPGGRGTQYF
-,TRBJ1-3,TRBV6-5,TRBD1,TGTGCCAGCAGTCAGGGGGGCGCTGGTGGAAACACCATATATTTT,CASSQGGAGGNTIYF
few,TRBJ2-2,TRBV6-6,-,TGTGCCAGCAGTTACGCGCAGGGGCAGGGCGGGGAGCTGTTTTTT,CASSYAQGQGGELFF
-,TRBJ2-1,TRBV5-1,TRBD2,TGCGCCAGCAGTATCACTAGCGGGGGCCTCTACAATGAGCAGTTCTTC,CASSITSGGLYNEQFF
-,TRBJ2-2,TRBV6-1,TRBD2,TGTGCCAGCAGTGACACAAGCGGGAGGAACACCGGGGAGCTGTTTTTT,CASSDTSGRNTGELFF
few,TRBJ1-5,TRBV27,TRBD1,TGTGCCAGCAGTTTCCGGACAGGGAGCCAGCCCCAGCATTTT,CASSFRTGSQPQHF
-,TRBJ1-6,TRBV7-9,-,TGTGCCAGCAGCCCCCCGAGGTTGAGCTCCTATAATTCACCCCTCCACTTT,CASSPPRLSSYNSPLHF
-,TRBJ1-2,TRBV5-6,-,TGTGCCAGCAGCTCACAGGGTACCTATGGCTACACCTTC,CASSSQGTYGYTF
once,TRBJ1-1,TRBV10-2,-,TGCGCCAGCAGGACCGTACAGGGTTCCACTGAAGCTTTCTTT,CASRTVQGSTEAFF
-,TRBJ2-5,TRBV18,TRBD2,TGTGCCAGCTCACCTCCGGGACTAAGGGAGACCCAGTACTTC,CASSPPGLRETQYF
-,TRBJ1-2,TRBV5-1,-,TGCGCCAGCAGCTCCGGTCCACCTGAAGGCTACACCTTC,CASSSGPPEGYTF
-,TRBJ1-6,TRBV3-1/TRBV3-2,-,TGTGCCAGCAGTCCCCGGGACGGGGGGCCAAATTCACCCCTCCACTTT,CASSPRDGGPNSPLHF
once,TRBJ1-2,TRBV7-2,TRBD1,TGTGCCAGCAGCTATCCCGGGACAGCTTATTATGGCTACACCTTC,CASSYPGTAYYGYTF
-,TRBJ2-1,TRBV14,-,TGTGCCAGCAGTCCCGACCGGAGGGGGCAGTTCTTC,CASSPDRRGQFF
-,TRBJ2-2,TRBV5-1,-,TGCGCCAGCAGCCCGGGGAACCGGCCTCAATCGGGCACCGGGGAGCTGTTTTTT,CASSPGNRPQSGTGELFF
-,TRBJ1-2,TRBV2,TRBD1,TGTGCCAGCCGGGACAGGGGGAACTATGGCTACACCTTC,CASRDRGNYGYTF
-,TRBJ1-5,TRBV7-2,-,TGTGCCAGCAGCTTAGGTGCAGATTATTATCAGCCCCAGCATTTT,CASSLGADYYQPQHF
-,TRBJ2-3,TRBV4-1,TRBD2,TGCGCCAGCAGCCAACCTAGCGGGGGATTCACAGATACGCAGTATTTT,CASSQPSGGFTDTQYF
-,TRBJ2-5,TRBV23-1,TRBD2,TGCGCCAGCAGTCCTGGGCGGGAGGGCCGGAGGGAGACCCAGTACTTC,CASSPGREGRRETQYF
-,TRBJ2-5,TRBV5-1,-,TGCGCCAGCAGCTTGTACGCGGGGCAAGAGACCCAGTACTTC,CASSLYAGQETQYF
-,TRBJ1-2,TRBV27,-,TGTGCCAGCATGGGGGCACCGAACTATGGCTACACCTTC,CASMGAPNYGYTF
-,TRBJ1-4,TRBV7-2,-,TGTGCCAGCAGCCCTGACTTGCCAACTAATGAAAAACTGTTTTTT,CASSPDLPTNEKLFF